The 11 T cell receptor beta chains below come from one sample, sequenced in a study of shared clonotypes between healthy human individuals (dated by TCRdb to the early 2020s). The library was made by the immunoSEQ multiplex PCR assay. Here the immuneACCESS table is served through TCRdb, limited to in-frame sequences with V and J called. Missing clones are a known gap in these copies; in checked studies unresolved V genes cover under half, and the rest lacks a known reason. The sample table records 2 million or so clones; about 95% of these occur just once. The leading ten clones occupy around 1.1% of the sample. CD8 naive samples consisted of CD45RO-negative cells that were positively selected for CCR7, yielding a CD45RA+CCR7+ population without TemRA cells. The sequenced sample was naive CD8+ T cells sorted from blood. The sample's cell subset or site label is to be understood as: CD45RA+CCR7+. These receptors were taken from a man between 18 and 29 years old in good health.

The chain employs TRBV5-4 and TRBJ2-7; 13 bases are a match to TRBD2. The CDR3 has 16 residues. Germline V gene sequence: CDR1 SGHNT, CDR2 YYREEE (reference sequence). V shed 3 bases, J shed 7 bases, and the junction held 10 bases outside the gene matches. The DNA for the CDR3 is TGTGCCAGCAGCTCACTAGCGGGAGGGCGCCTGACGGAGCAGTACTTC. Translating gives CASSSLAGGRLTEQYF.

The V gene is TRBV7-9, the J gene TRBJ2-1; 8 bases fit TRBD2. V was pared by 0 bases and J by 5 bases, with 3 bases of the junction left unmatched. This CDR3 contains 15 residues. Germline V lookup: CDR1 SEHNR, CDR2 FQNEAQ (reference sequence). In nucleotides, the CDR3 is TGTGCCAGCAGCTTAGCTCAACTAGCGGACAATGAGCAGTTCTTC. Translation gives CASSLAQLADNEQFF.

This clone appeared a few times. Different DNA sequences within this sample yield the same CDR3. In DNA, the CDR3 is TGTGCCTGGAGCCCAGGGAACACTGAAGCTTTCTTT. Protein product: CAWSPGNTEAFF. The gene calls are TRBV30 and TRBJ1-1; D remains unclear. Germline V gives CDR1 GTSNPN, CDR2 SVGIG (reference sequence). V shed 3 bases and J shed 1 base, with 6 bases lying between them. The CDR3 totals 12 residues.

The V call is TRBV5-4, the J call TRBJ2-7; tentative D call: TRBD2 (6 bases). Germline CDR1 is SGHNT and CDR2 is YYREEE (reference sequence). With 3 bases removed from V and 3 bases from J, the gap between germline ends came to 16 bases. CDR3 length: 15 amino acids. In DNA form, the CDR3 reads TGTGCCAGCAGCTACTCGGGACTGGGGCACTACGAGCAGTACTTC. Its protein product is CASSYSGLGHYEQYF.

J is TRBJ2-5 and V is TRBV28; TRBD1 matches at 7 bases. The CDR3 extends over 13 amino acids. Germline lookup yields CDR1 MDHEN and CDR2 SYDVKM. J gave up 9 bases and V 5 bases, and 9 bases lay outside the gene matches. The CDR3 DNA is TGTGCCAGCAGTCCACAGGGGTCCACGGCCCAGTACTTC. Translation: CASSPQGSTAQYF.

V gene TRBV4-1 combines with J gene TRBJ2-5, with TRBD2 matching 8 bases. The CDR3 runs to 16 residues. V dropped 9 bases and J dropped 1; count of bases not matched to a gene: 13. The germline V gene encodes CDR1 MGHRA and CDR2 YSYEKL. Here the CDR3 reads CASRGPSGRFQETQYF. The CDR3 DNA reads as TGCGCCAGTCGGGGGCCTAGCGGGCGGTTCCAAGAGACCCAGTACTTC.

The chain has TRBV13 and TRBJ2-7, with D possibly matching TRBD2 (5 bases). The germline CDR1 and CDR2 sequences are PRHDT and FYEKMQ (reference sequence). V was pared by 4 bases and J by 12 bases, with 16 bases between. The CDR3 loop spans 12 amino acids. CDR3 nucleotide sequence: TGTGCCAGCAGCTCCCGGGGAGCATCGCCGTACTTC. It specifies CASSSRGASPYF.

This chain connects TRBV7-9 to TRBJ2-7; 7 bases fit TRBD2. Germline V gives CDR1 SEHNR, CDR2 FQNEAQ (reference sequence). CDR3 length: 14 amino acids. The J segment lost 1 base and the V segment lost 8 bases, leaving 8 bases of the junction unmatched. In DNA, the CDR3 is TGTGCCAGCGGGCGGCTAGCGGATTCCTACGAGCAGTACTTC. Translation gives CASGRLADSYEQYF.

V usage is TRBV10-3 and J usage is TRBJ2-5, with no clear D. This CDR3 is 14 amino acids long. Germline loops: CDR1 ENHRY, CDR2 SYGVKD. V lost 0 bases and J lost 7, with 12 bases in between. The CDR3 DNA sequence: TGTGCCATCAGTGAGTCGACCGGGTCGTGGACCCAGTACTTC. Amino acids: CAISESTGSWTQYF.

The chain uses TRBV6-1 and TRBJ1-5; D unresolved. CDR3 length: 13 amino acids. V lost 5 bases and J lost 6, with 11 bases in between. CDR1 MNHNS and CDR2 SASEGT come from the germline V gene. CDR3 sequence (DNA): TGTGCCAGCAGTTCCGGATCCGGTCAGCCCCAGCATTTT. Translated, it gives CASSSGSGQPQHF.

As concerns this clone: One end of the junction does not line up with germline, which may come from a read error. The CDR3 spells CAISESEVILAKNIQYF. The CDR3 DNA reads TGTGCCATCAGTGAGTCGGAGGTCATACTAGCCAAAAACATTCAGTACTTC. The gene calls are TRBV6-1 and TRBJ2-4; D might be TRBD2 (5 bases). This CDR3 comprises 17 residues. Per the germline V gene, CDR1 is MNHNS and CDR2 is SASEGT.